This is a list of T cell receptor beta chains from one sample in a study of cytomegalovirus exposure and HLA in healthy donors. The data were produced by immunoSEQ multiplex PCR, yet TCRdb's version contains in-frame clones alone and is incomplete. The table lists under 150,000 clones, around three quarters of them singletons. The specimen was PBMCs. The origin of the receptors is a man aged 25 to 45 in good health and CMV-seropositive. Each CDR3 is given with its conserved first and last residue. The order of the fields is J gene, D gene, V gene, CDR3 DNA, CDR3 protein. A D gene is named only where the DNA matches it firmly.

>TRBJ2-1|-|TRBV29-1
TGCAGCGTTGTTGAGCGAAGTTCCTACAATGAGCAGTTCTTC
CSVVERSSYNEQFF
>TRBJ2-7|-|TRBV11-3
TGTGCCAGCAGCTTTGCGGCGCAGGGGAAGTACTTC
CASSFAAQGKYF
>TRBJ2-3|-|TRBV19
TGTGCCAGTAGTAACGCGGGGTGGACAGATACGCAGTATTTT
CASSNAGWTDTQYF
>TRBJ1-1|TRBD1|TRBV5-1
TGCGCCAGCAGCGATACAAGGACAGGGGGTGTTGAAGCTTTCTTT
CASSDTRTGGVEAFF
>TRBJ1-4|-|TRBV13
TGTGCCAGCAGCTTAGGGATGGGGGGTAAGGAAAAACTGTTTTTT
CASSLGMGGKEKLFF
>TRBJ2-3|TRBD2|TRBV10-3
TGTGCCATCAGTGGCAGGGCTAGCGGGTACACAGATACGCAGTATTTT
CAISGRASGYTDTQYF
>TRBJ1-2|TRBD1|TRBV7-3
TGTGCCAGCAGCCCGTTCCTCCGGGGACAGGGGTTGAGCTACACCTTC
CASSPFLRGQGLSYTF
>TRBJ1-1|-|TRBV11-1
TGTGCCAGCAGCTTAAGAGGAGACAGAAGAAACACTGAAGCTTTCTTT
CASSLRGDRRNTEAFF
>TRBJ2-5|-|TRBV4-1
TGCGCCAGCAGCCTGAGACTAAGAGAGGAGACCCAGTACTTC
CASSLRLREETQYF
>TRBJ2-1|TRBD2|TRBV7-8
TGTGCCAGCAGCTTACCCCTGCGGAGCGGGAGGTACAATGAGCAGTTCTTC
CASSLPLRSGRYNEQFF